The next 8 T cell receptor beta chains were all read from a single sample in a study of cytomegalovirus exposure and HLA in healthy donors. The PCR contained 60 Vbeta and 13 Jbeta primers. Clones were read by immunoSEQ multiplex PCR, and TCRdb kept only the in-frame ones, dropping some. The sample holds under 65,000 clones. What was sequenced was PBMCs. These receptors came from a woman in her thirties or forties in good health and CMV-seronegative.

This chain joins TRBV28 and TRBJ1-5, with D maybe TRBD1 (6 bases). The germline V gene encodes CDR1 MDHEN and CDR2 SYDVKM. The CDR3 spans 14 residues. Trimming left V 3 bases short and J 7 bases short, with 13 bases between. This chain's CDR3 is CASSFWGGGQPQHF. CDR3 in DNA: TGTGCCAGCAGTTTTTGGGGGGGCGGGCAGCCCCAGCATTTT.

The rearrangement uses TRBV19 and TRBJ2-5; maybe TRBD1 (6 bases). Germline lookup yields CDR1 LNHDA and CDR2 SQIVND (reference sequence). V lost 7 bases and J lost 2, with 17 bases in between. This CDR3 has 15 amino acids. CDR3 bases: TGTGCCAGTAATCCGGGGTTAACAGGGCAAGAGACCCAGTACTTC. Encoded protein: CASNPGLTGQETQYF. Together with reference TRBV19 and TRBJ2-5, the CDR3 gives the full variable domain: DGGITQSPKYLFRKEGQNVTLSCEQNLNHDAMYWYRQDPGQGLRLIYYSQIVNDFQKGDIAEGYSVSREKKESFPLTVTSAQKNPTAFYLCASNPGLTGQETQYFGPGTRLLVL.

The chain carries TRBV19 and TRBJ2-1, with TRBD2 matching over 10 bases. Germline V gene data show CDR1 as LNHDA and CDR2 as SQIVND (reference sequence). CDR3 length: 15 amino acids. V lost 3 bases, J lost 3 bases, and 2 bases stayed unmatched. The CDR3 DNA is TGTGCCAGTAGTATGACTAGCGGGTACTACAATGAGCAGTTCTTC. The encoded protein is CASSMTSGYYNEQFF. Full variable domain (missing parts from reference TRBV19 and TRBJ2-1): DGGITQSPKYLFRKEGQNVTLSCEQNLNHDAMYWYRQDPGQGLRLIYYSQIVNDFQKGDIAEGYSVSREKKESFPLTVTSAQKNPTAFYLCASSMTSGYYNEQFFGPGTRLTVL.

V usage is TRBV5-6 and J usage is TRBJ1-5; maybe TRBD1 (5 bases). The germline CDR1 and CDR2 sequences are SGHDT and YYEEEE. Between the trimmed V and J ends, which lost 2 bases and 5 bases, there was a span of 14 bases. The CDR3 runs 15 residues. The CDR3 region has the DNA TGTGCCAGCAGCTTTGGGGTCAGGGCCCATCAGCCCCAGCATTTT. This gives the protein CASSFGVRAHQPQHF.

This rearrangement joins TRBV4-2 to TRBJ2-5, with TRBD2 matching 8 bases. V lost 3 bases and J lost 5; bases outside the gene matches: 17. Germline-derived CDR1 and CDR2 are LGHNA and YNFKEQ. The length of the CDR3 is 18 residues. This chain's CDR3 is CASSHPNYQCAGGETQYF. The CDR3 nucleotides are TGTGCCAGCAGCCACCCTAACTACCAGTGTGCGGGGGGTGAGACCCAGTACTTC.

The chain has TRBV2 and TRBJ1-1, with TRBD1 matching 11 bases. This CDR3 contains 16 residues. With 7 bases clipped from V and 7 bases from J, the junction kept 14 bases outside the gene matches. Germline V gene sequence: CDR1 SNHLY, CDR2 FYNNEI. The CDR3 spells CASTSSPGQGVSEAFF. The CDR3 DNA reads as TGTGCCAGCACCTCATCCCCGGGACAGGGGGTTAGTGAAGCTTTCTTT.

This rearrangement joins TRBV10-3 to TRBJ1-4, with TRBD1 matching over 10 bases. CDR3 length equals 17 residues. J gave up 6 bases and V 0 bases, and 7 bases lay outside the gene matches. Germline CDR1 is ENHRY and CDR2 is SYGVKD. CDR3 amino acids: CAISESPPGTGDEKLFF. CDR3 in DNA: TGTGCCATCAGTGAGTCCCCCCCCGGGACAGGGGATGAAAAACTGTTTTTT.

The chain is built from TRBV29-1 and TRBJ2-7; 8 bases map to TRBD1. V was pared by 4 bases and J by 2 bases, with 4 bases of the junction left unmatched. In germline, CDR1 is SQVTM, CDR2 ANQGSEA. The length of the CDR3 is 13 residues. CDR3 protein: CSVGGQGAYEQYF. CDR3 nucleotides: TGCAGCGTTGGAGGACAGGGAGCCTACGAGCAGTACTTC.